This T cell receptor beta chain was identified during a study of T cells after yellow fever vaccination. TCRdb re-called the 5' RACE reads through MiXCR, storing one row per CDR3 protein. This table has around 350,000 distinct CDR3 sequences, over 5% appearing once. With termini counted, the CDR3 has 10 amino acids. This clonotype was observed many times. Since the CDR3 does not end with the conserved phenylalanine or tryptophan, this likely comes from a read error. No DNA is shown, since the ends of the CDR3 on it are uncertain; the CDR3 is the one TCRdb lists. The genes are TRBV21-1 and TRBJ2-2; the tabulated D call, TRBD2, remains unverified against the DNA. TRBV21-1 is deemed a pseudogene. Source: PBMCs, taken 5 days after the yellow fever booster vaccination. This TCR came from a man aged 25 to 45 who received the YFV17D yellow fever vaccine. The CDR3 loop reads CASGRPRSPR.